This T cell receptor (beta chain) was retrieved from a study of siplizumab effects on memory and regulatory T cells. This CDR3 is built from 14 residues. The germline V gene has CDR1 GTSNPN and CDR2 SVGIG (reference sequence). V gave up 0 bases and J gave up 0 bases, with 6 bases separating them. Per sample, around 10^5 TCR templates underwent assay. TCRdb's table, derived via immunoSEQ multiplex PCR, lists solely in-frame clones and lacks some. The repertoire consists of more than 85,000 clones, with about nine tenths occurring once and the leading ten covering 15%. This chain joins TRBV30 and TRBJ1-3; no clear D. Material for sequencing was CD4+ T cells sorted from blood. This sequence was found in a human donor in good health. CDR3 residues: CAWSVGNSGNTIYF. Written as DNA, the CDR3 is TGTGCCTGGAGTGTAGGAAACTCTGGAAACACCATATATTTT.